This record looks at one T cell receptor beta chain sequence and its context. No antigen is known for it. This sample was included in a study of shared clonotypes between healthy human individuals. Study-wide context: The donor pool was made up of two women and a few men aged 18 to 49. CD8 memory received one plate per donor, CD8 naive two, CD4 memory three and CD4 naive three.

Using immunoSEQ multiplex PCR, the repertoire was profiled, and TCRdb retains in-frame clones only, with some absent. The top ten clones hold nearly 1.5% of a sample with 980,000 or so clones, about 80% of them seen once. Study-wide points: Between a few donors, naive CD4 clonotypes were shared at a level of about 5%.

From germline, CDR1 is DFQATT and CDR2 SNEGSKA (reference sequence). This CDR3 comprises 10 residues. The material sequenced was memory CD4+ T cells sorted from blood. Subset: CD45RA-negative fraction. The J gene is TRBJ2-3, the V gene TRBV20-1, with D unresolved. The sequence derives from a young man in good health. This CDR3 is CALNGPTQYF. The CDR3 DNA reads TGCGCCTTAAACGGCCCAACGCAGTATTTT.